This TCR beta chain stems from a study of blood T cell repertoires in COVID-19. This clone was seen just once. The authors' processing: Estimated nucleated cell counts came from reference gene primer amplification. TCRdb's table, derived via immunoSEQ multiplex PCR, lists solely in-frame clones and lacks some. V and J calls and clone size are as listed in that table; D and trimming were resolved from the DNA. The sample has tens of thousands of clones, 88% seen once. Input material: peripheral blood. This clonotype was sampled from a human donor in a cohort sampled during active COVID-19.

The CDR3 coding sequence is TGTGCCAGCAGTTACCCCACTCCACAGGGGAGGTCACCCCTCCACTTT. Its translation is CASSYPTPQGRSPLHF. The chain has TRBV6-5 and TRBJ1-6, with TRBD1 matching 7 bases. In germline, CDR1 is MNHEY, CDR2 SVGAGI. The CDR3 totals 16 residues. V dropped 2 bases and J dropped 10; count of bases not matched to a gene: 11.